These T cell receptor beta chains were read from a single sample in a study of blood T cell repertoires in COVID-19. Libraries were prepared by immunoSEQ multiplex PCR; TCRdb keeps only in-frame clonotypes and omits some of them. Of under 45,000 clones listed, 86% are singletons. Sequenced sample: peripheral blood. These TCRs come from a man aged 60 to 75 with active COVID-19. The CDR3 runs from the conserved cysteine through the conserved F or W. D genes are given only for firm matches.

J gene,V gene,D gene,CDR3 DNA,CDR3 protein
TRBJ1-6,TRBV4-1,-,TGCGCCAGCACCTTTTCCAATTCACCCCTCCACTTT,CASTFSNSPLHF
TRBJ1-5,TRBV5-1,-,TGCGCCAGCAGCCTGGATATAAATCAGCCCCAGCATTTT,CASSLDINQPQHF
TRBJ2-2,TRBV5-1,TRBD2,TGCGCCAGCACCGGTAGCGGGGGGAACACCGGGGAGCTGTTTTTT,CASTGSGGNTGELFF
TRBJ2-3,TRBV6-5,TRBD1,TGTGCCAGCAGTTACACCTCGGGACAGCAAACGCAGTATTTT,CASSYTSGQQTQYF
TRBJ1-1,TRBV30,TRBD1,TGTGCCCTACAGGGGTCCAGGAACACTGAAGCTTTCTTT,CALQGSRNTEAFF
TRBJ2-3,TRBV12-5,-,TGTGCTAGTGGTTCGCTAATGACAGCCCTTATTAGCACAGATACGCAGTATTTT,CASGSLMTALISTDTQYF
TRBJ2-7,TRBV7-9,TRBD2,TGTGCCAGCAGCCCCCGGGGAGGGTACGAGCAGTACTTC,CASSPRGGYEQYF
TRBJ2-3,TRBV6-4,TRBD2,TGTGCCAGCGGGACTAGACGGCATCTCGATACGCAGTATTTT,CASGTRRHLDTQYF
TRBJ1-2,TRBV28,TRBD1,TGTGCCAGCAGCCGTGCGCAGGGGGACCGAGCTAACTATGGCTACACCTTC,CASSRAQGDRANYGYTF
TRBJ2-7,TRBV3-1/TRBV3-2,-,TGTGCCAGCAGCCAACTAGGGGCCTACGAGCAGTACTTC,CASSQLGAYEQYF
TRBJ2-6,TRBV9,-,TGTGCCAGCAGCGCCCCCAAGAGCTCTGGGGCCAACGTCCTGACTTTC,CASSAPKSSGANVLTF
TRBJ2-2,TRBV6-1,TRBD1,TGTGCCAGCAGTGAAGCGGGACAGGGGGGGGACGGGGAGCTGTTTTTT,CASSEAGQGGDGELFF
TRBJ1-6,TRBV14,-,TGTGCCAGCAGCCAAGATTTCCAGGGGTTAAATTCACCCCTCCACTTT,CASSQDFQGLNSPLHF
TRBJ2-7,TRBV3-1/TRBV3-2,-,TGTGCCAGCAGCCAAGGAGTAGGGAGCTACGAGCAGTACTTC,CASSQGVGSYEQYF
TRBJ2-1,TRBV19,TRBD2,TGTGCCAGTAGTATAGAGGGACTAGCGGACTCCTACAATGAGCAGTTCTTC,CASSIEGLADSYNEQFF
TRBJ1-5,TRBV19,-,TGTGCCAGTAGTATAGATAGTACAGGATTCTTGCAGCCCCAGCATTTT,CASSIDSTGFLQPQHF